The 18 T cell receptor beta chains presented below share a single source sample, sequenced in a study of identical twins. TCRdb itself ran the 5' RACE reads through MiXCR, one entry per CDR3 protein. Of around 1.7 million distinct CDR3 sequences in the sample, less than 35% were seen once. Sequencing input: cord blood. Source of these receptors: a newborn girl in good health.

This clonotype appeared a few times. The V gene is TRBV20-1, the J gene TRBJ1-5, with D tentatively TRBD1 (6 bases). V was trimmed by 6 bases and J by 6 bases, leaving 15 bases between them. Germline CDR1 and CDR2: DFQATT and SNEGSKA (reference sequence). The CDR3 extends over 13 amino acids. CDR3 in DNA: TGCAGTGCCATAGACAGGCCCGGTCAGCCCCAGCATTTT. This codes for CSAIDRPGQPQHF.

The DNA of the CDR3 is TGCAGTGCTAGTCTAGCGGGAGATTACAATGAGCAGTTCTTC. Encoded protein: CSASLAGDYNEQFF. V gene TRBV20-1 combines with J gene TRBJ2-1; 10 bases are a match to TRBD2. The CDR3 is 14 amino acids. Losses at the gene ends were 3 bases for V and 4 bases for J; bases not matched to a gene: 3. CDR1 is DFQATT, CDR2 SNEGSKA, per germline (reference sequence).

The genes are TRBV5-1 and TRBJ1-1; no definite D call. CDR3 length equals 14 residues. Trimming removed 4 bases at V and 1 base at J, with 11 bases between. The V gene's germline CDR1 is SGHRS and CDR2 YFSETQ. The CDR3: CASSLTLGNTEAFF. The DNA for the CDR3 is TGCGCCAGCAGCCTGACTTTGGGGAACACTGAAGCTTTCTTT.

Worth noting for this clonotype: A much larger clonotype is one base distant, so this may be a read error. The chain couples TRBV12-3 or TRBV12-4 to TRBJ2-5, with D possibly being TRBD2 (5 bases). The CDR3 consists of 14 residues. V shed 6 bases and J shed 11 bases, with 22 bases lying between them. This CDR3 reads CASSLSGVYNEQYF. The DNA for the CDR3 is TGTGCCAGCAGCCTCAGCGGAGTCTACAATGAGCAGTACTTC.

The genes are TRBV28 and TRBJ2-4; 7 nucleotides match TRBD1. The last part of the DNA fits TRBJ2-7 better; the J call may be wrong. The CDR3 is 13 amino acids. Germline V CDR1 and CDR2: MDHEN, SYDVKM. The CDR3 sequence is CASSYLRGHEQYF. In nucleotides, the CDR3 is TGTGCCAGCAGTTACCTAAGGGGGCACGAGCAGTACTTC.

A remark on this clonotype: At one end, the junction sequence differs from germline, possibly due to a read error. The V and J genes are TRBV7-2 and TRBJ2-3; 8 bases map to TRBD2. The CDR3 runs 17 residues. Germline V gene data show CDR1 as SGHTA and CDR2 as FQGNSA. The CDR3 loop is CASSLASSGSSTDTRYF. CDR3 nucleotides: TGTGCCAGCAGCTTGGCGTCTAGCGGGTCTAGCACAGATACGCGGTATTTT.

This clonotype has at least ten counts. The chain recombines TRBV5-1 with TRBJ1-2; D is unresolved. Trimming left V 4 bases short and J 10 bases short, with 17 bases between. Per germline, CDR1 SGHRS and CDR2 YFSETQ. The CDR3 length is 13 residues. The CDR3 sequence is CASSPLSSGIYTF. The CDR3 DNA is TGCGCCAGCAGCCCTCTTTCCTCGGGGATCTACACCTTC.

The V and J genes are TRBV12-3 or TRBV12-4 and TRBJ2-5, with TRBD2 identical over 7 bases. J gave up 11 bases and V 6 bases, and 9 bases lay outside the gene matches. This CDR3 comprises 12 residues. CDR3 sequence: CASSGTTNEQYF. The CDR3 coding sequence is TGTGCCAGCAGCGGGACTACCAATGAGCAGTACTTC.

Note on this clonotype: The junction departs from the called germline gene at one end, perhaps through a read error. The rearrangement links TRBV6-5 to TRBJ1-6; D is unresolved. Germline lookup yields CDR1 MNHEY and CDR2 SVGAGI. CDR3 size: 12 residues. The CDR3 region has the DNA TGTGCCAGCCGGCTTTATAATTCAGCCCTCCACTTT. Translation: CASRLYNSALHF.

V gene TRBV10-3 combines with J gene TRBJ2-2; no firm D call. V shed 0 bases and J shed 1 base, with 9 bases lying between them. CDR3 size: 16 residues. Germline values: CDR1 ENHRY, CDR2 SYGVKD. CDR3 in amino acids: CAISESIVVNTGELFF. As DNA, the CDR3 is TGTGCCATCAGTGAGTCGATAGTAGTGAACACCGGGGAGCTGTTTTTT.

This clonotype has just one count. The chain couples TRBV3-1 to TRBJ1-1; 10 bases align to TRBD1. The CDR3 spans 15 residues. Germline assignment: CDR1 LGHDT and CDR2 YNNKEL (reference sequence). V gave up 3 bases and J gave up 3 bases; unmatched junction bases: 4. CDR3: CASSQWTGGHTEAFF. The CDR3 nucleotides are TGTGCCAGCAGCCAGTGGACAGGGGGGCACACTGAAGCTTTCTTT.

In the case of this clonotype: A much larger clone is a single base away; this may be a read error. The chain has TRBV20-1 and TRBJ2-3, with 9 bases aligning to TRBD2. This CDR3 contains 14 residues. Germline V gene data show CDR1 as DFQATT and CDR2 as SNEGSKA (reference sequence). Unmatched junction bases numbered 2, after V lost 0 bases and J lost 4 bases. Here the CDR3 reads CSARERGGSDTQYF. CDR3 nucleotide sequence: TGCAGTGCTAGAGAGCGGGGGGGCTCAGATACGCAGTATTTT.

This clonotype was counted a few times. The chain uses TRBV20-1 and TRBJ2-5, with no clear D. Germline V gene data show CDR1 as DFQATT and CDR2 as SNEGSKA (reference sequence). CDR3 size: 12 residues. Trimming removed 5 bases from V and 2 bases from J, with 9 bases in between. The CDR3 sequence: CSALLGQETQYF. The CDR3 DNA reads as TGCAGTGCTCTCCTCGGGCAAGAGACCCAGTACTTC.

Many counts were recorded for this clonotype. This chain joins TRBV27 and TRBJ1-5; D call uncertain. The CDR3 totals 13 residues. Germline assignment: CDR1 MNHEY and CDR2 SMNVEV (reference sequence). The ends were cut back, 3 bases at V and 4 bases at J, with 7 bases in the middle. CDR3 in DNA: TGTGCCAGCAGTTTGGGAGTTAATCAGCCCCAGCATTTT. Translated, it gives CASSLGVNQPQHF.

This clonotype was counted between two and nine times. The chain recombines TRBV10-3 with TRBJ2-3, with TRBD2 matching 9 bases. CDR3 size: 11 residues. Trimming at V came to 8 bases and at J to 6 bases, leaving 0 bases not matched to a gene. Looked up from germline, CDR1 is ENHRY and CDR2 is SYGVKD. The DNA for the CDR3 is TGTGCCATCCTAGCGGGGGATACGCAGTATTTT. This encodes CAILAGDTQYF.

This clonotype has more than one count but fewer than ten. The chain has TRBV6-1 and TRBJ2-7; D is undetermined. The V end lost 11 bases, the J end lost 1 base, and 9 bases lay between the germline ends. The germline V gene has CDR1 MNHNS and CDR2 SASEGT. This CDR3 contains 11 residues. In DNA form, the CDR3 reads TGTGCCTGCTACGGTTCCTACGAGCAGTACTTC. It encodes CACYGSYEQYF.

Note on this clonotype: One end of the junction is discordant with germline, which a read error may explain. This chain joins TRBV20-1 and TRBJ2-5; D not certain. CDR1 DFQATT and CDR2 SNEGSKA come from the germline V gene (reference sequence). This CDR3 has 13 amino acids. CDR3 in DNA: TGCAGTGCTAGAGTTAAGAACCAAGGGACCCAGTACTTC. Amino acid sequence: CSARVKNQGTQYF.

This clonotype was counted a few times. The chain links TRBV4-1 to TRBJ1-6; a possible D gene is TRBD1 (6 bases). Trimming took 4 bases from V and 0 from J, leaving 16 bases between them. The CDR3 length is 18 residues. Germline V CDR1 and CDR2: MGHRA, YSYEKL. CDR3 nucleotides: TGCGCCAGCAGCCCCACTCGAGGGGGGAGCTCCTATAATTCACCCCTCCACTTT. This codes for CASSPTRGGSSYNSPLHF.